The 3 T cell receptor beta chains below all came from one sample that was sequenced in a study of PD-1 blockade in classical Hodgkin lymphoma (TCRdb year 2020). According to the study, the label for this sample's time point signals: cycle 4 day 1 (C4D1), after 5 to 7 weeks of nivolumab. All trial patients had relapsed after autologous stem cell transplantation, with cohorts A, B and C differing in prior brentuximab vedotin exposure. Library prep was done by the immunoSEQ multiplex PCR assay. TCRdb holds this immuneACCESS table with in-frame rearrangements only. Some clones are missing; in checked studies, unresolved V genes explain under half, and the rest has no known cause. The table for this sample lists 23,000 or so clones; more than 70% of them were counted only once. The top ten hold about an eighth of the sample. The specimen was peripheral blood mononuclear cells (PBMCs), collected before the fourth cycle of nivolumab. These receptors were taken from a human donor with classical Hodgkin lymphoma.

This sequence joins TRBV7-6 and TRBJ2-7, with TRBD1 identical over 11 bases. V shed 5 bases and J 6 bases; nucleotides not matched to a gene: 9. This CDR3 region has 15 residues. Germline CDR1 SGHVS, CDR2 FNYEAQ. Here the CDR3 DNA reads TGTGCCAGCAGCAATTACGGACAGGGGGCGGGCGAGCAGTACTTC. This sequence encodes CASSNYGQGAGEQYF.

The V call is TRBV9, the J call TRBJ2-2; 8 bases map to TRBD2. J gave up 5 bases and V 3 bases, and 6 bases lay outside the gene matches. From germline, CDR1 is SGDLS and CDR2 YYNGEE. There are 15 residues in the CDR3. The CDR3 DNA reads TGTGCCAGCAGCGCGGCCAGCGGGAGTACCGGGGAGCTGTTTTTT. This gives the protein CASSAASGSTGELFF.

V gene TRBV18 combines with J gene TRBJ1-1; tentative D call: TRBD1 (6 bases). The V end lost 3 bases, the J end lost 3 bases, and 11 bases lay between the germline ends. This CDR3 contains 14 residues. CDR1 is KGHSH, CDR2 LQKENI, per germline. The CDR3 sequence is CASSPGHPYTEAFF. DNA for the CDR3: TGTGCCAGCTCACCGGGACACCCCTACACTGAAGCTTTCTTT.